This TCR beta chain was documented in a study of identical twins (dated by TCRdb to between 2015 and 2016). In terms of the full investigation: The study deep-sequenced TCR alpha and beta repertoires from monozygotic twins, unrelated adults of various ages and cord blood to test whether fetal clonotypes persist. To rule out contamination, replicate twin experiments were performed at different times with different library preparation protocols. Study-wide findings and limitations: Abundant cord blood beta clonotypes had fewer insertions, young adult naive repertoires showed a similar but weaker trend, and memory repertoires showed no such trend. Compared with coincidental sharing between unrelated individuals, out-of-frame TCR alpha sequences shared between twins showed an excess of sequences with low generation probability. Because the same donors could not be followed over many years, the conclusions relied on cross-sectional statistical analysis. Out-of-frame TCR alpha sharing in monozygotic twins was systematically underestimated by recombination models, whereas sharing between unrelated individuals was in agreement with the recombination models. Excess twin sharing in beta out-of-frame sequences was weaker because fewer shared sequences lowered the signal-to-noise ratio. Zero-insertion analyses could be partly confounded by invariant T cells such as MAIT and iNKT, although diverse VJ usage argued against such confounding for most clonotypes.

This clonotype was recorded many times. Its antigen is not yet known. Base quality data are lacking; no much larger clone is found one base away. All donors were healthy Caucasians. The CDR3 holds 16 amino acids from the cysteine to the phenylalanine. The DNA shown is the 48-base CDR3, in frame from base 1. Trimmed from V: 4 bases; trimmed from J: 4 bases; junction bases lacking a gene match: 4. Library construction relied on 5' RACE. The sample was run on an Illumina HiSeq 2000. A universal primer binding site was added through template switching, and the final cDNA carried a unique molecular identifier so that TCR cDNA molecules could be counted accurately. Specific primers in the conserved constant-segment region were used to synthesize first-strand cDNA for the TCR alpha and beta chains. To control for contamination, every cDNA library was double barcoded, receiving both a SMART-Mk sample barcode and Illumina barcodes. TruSeq adapter sequences and Illumina sample barcodes were added in two successive PCR steps. TCR alpha and beta cDNA libraries were sequenced on the Illumina HiSeq platform with custom primers. The published analysis was carried out like this. Raw reads were processed with MiGEC to extract unique molecular identifiers, and MiXCR was used to determine CDR3 positions. For each individual, recombination models were inferred using an EM algorithm with the repgenHMM and IGoR tools. Shared clonotypes were analyzed with the tcR package in R, and sharing was normalized by the product of cloneset sizes. Out-of-frame nonproductive sequences were analyzed to study raw recombination free of thymic and clonal selection effects. TCRdb trimmed public reads at Q25 via fastp, called clones via MiXCR and kept in-frame beta chains. Each entry is one CDR3 protein sequence, shown with its most common DNA and genes. It is TCRdb's table, rather than the study itself, that gives the V and J calls and clone size. The sample has roughly 1,500,000 distinct CDR3 sequences on record, about 30% of them singletons. Clones ranked in the top ten supply about 0.27% of the sample.

The source of this sequence is a newborn girl in good health. The sequenced sample was cord blood. This sequence uses TRBV12-3 or TRBV12-4 and TRBJ2-3; TRBD2 lines up with 14 middle nucleotides. The bases are TGTGCCAGCAGTTATCCGGGACTAGCGGGAGCAGATACGCAGTATTTT. Its product reads: CASSYPGLAGADTQYF.